Below, one TCR beta chain is given with its context. Its binding antigen is unknown. No base-level quality is on record; no much larger clone is a single base apart. Whole blood was collected in K2EDTA tubes by collaborating institutions according to the institutions' own protocols. Collaborator samples were shipped for TCRbeta analysis as frozen whole blood, isolated PBMCs, or DNA extracted from either sample type. The immunoSEQ Assay, a bias-controlled multiplex PCR, was used to amplify TCRbeta CDR3 regions from genomic DNA. Concerning the study's data processing: Within the assay, amplification of reference gene primers was used to estimate how many nucleated cells each sample contained. Sequence reads were collapsed and filtered to measure the absolute abundance of every unique TCRbeta CDR3 rearrangement. Productive Simpson clonality was computed per sample as the square root of Simpson's diversity index over productive rearrangements. TCRdb re-hosts the immuneACCESS table, in-frame sequences only. Its copies lack some clones; in the studies checked, an unresolved V gene accounts for under half of them, and the cause for the rest is not known. V, J and clone size are those of that table, while D and trimming were read from the DNA. Present in this sample are about 210,000 clones, roughly 86% of which were seen just once. The biggest ten clones account for 7.5% to 8% of the sample.

Taken from cysteine to phenylalanine, the CDR3 has 15 residues. Of the read, only the CDR3 DNA is kept; its 45 bases are in frame from base 1. From a lookup of the germline V gene (reference sequence), CDR1 and CDR2 are WNHNN and SYGVQD. The germline V end is reduced by 3 bases and the J end by 2 bases; junction bases left unmatched: 3. These data are taken from a study of blood T cell repertoires in COVID-19 (dated by TCRdb to the early 2020s). Looking at the study overall: Collaborator samples came from the United States, Italy and Spain and covered acute and convalescent phases of COVID-19. The material from the prospective study consisted of cDNA or gDNA derived from T cells, B-cell-depleted T cells, or PBMCs. Subjects who had been exposed to COVID-19, were actively infected with it, or had recovered from it provided the deeply sampled blood TCRbeta repertoires that made up the dataset. The repertoires were released in a freely available public database intended as a resource for research on the immune response to SARS-CoV-2. Samples were obtained from the ongoing ImmuneRACE study (first 160 participants) and from about 1,300 subjects provided by 6 global collaborators. The sample metadata nearly always contained a de-identified subject ID, COVID-19 status, age in years and sex. HLA class I and class II types, where available, came from metadata supplied by the sample provider rather than from assay-based typing. General study outcomes and caveats: Clinical and demographic metadata were provided uncurated, with the amount varying by source and participant.

The rearranged segments are TRBV10-1 and TRBJ2-1; TRBD2 lines up with 8 middle nucleotides. This TCR was recovered from a woman aged 45 to 65 with active or convalescent COVID-19. Sequenced input: peripheral blood. The DNA sequence is given as TGCGCCAGCAGTGAAACTAGCGGCCCCTACAATGAGCAGTTCTTC. Translation gives CASSETSGPYNEQFF.